Many counts were recorded for the clone carrying this T cell receptor beta chain. Its antigen is not identified. V gave up 1 base and J gave up 6 bases, with 10 bases separating them. Germline V gene lookup returns CDR1 DFQATT and CDR2 SNEGSKA (reference sequence). The CDR3 is made up of 14 amino acids. This entry comes from a study of human T cells and chemical hapten exposure. The wider study: Yields of TCR per sample differed, chiefly owing to small differences in pooled library volume. Study conclusions and caveats: TCRs at a frequency above 1 in 1000 stayed unchanged with DPC sensitization.

Time point defined: pre-sensitization, week 0. The sample's treatment: therapeutic diphenylcyclopropenone sensitization with weekly scalp DPC. Per the original methods: Samples had a median of approximately 89,000 TCRs, ranging roughly 23,224 to 700,000. A single record per CDR3 protein comes from TCRdb applying MiXCR to the RACE reads. The V and J calls were not made by the authors but by TCRdb's processing. This sample has fewer than 50,000 distinct CDR3 sequences, with about 7.4% found just once. Specimen: whole blood, collected in connection with sensitization to the hapten diphenylcyclopropenone (DPC). This sequence joins TRBV20-1 and TRBJ1-6; a possible D gene is TRBD1 (6 bases). The source is a woman between 50 and 59 years old with alopecia areata. Some clones in this sample may be carry-over from other donors' samples. CDR3 loop: CSARVVRGNSPLHF. CDR3 sequence (DNA): TGCAGTGCTAGAGTGGTCAGGGGTAATTCACCCCTCCACTTT.